This T cell receptor (beta chain) was profiled in a study of T cells in Graves' hyperthyroidism and ophthalmopathy. This clonotype has a count of ten or more. Amplified TCR beta CDR3 regions derived from RNA transcripts. The HTBI primer set was used in a first-round RT-PCR of the TCR CDR3. Each CDR3 protein is one row after TCRdb ran MiXCR on the multiplex PCR reads. The sample has 500,000 to 650,000 distinct CDR3 sequences, roughly 15% seen once; the top ten hold around an eighth. For ophthalmopathy patients, the Clinical Activity Score was at least 3 and the NOSPECS grade at least 4; duration was under 3 months. Cells are PBMCs isolated from 9 to 10 ml of fresh blood. Between the trimmed V and J ends, which lost 0 bases and 6 bases, there was a span of 15 bases. CDR3 size: 15 residues. CDR1 is SGHNT and CDR2 is YYREEE in the germline V gene (reference sequence).

The chain joins TRBV5-4 to TRBJ1-1, with D tentatively TRBD1 (5 bases). The sequencing sample was made of blood. The receptor was derived from a woman between 50 and 59 years old with Graves' ophthalmopathy. In nucleotides, the CDR3 is TGTGCCAGCAGCTTGGCCGAGCAGGGAGCTTCTGAAGCTTTCTTT. Amino acid sequence: CASSLAEQGASEAFF. The variable domain in full, with the rest retrieved from reference TRBV5-4 and TRBJ1-1, is ETGVTQSPTHLIKTRGQQVTLRCSSQSGHNTVSWYQQALGQGPQFIFQYYREEENGRGNFPPRFSGLQFPNYSSELNVNALELDDSALYLCASSLAEQGASEAFFGQGTRLTVV.